This T cell receptor beta chain came from a study of long-term antiretroviral therapy in people with HIV. The CDR3 covers 15 residues. Trimming stripped 3 bases from V and 4 bases from J, with 11 bases between. Germline lookup yields CDR1 SGDLS and CDR2 YYNGEE. Running of the v3.0 immunoSEQ assay took place at survey level. The method was immunoSEQ multiplex PCR; TCRdb's version includes in-frame clones alone and lacks a portion of them. This repertoire shows 35,000 to 45,000 clones, approximately 83% found once; its top ten account for roughly 10%. Each sample contained 1-10 million cryopreserved PBMC, thawed before DNA extraction.

Sequenced material: unsorted PBMCs, taken 2.2 years after starting antiretroviral therapy. The receptor was isolated from a man between 18 and 29 years old with HIV. This chain links TRBV9 with TRBJ1-6; a possible D gene is TRBD1 (6 bases). The CDR3 region is CASSAGGQYNSPLHF. The CDR3 DNA reads as TGTGCCAGCAGCGCCGGAGGACAGTATAATTCACCCCTCCACTTT. Full variable domain (missing parts from reference TRBV9 and TRBJ1-6): DSGVTQTPKHLITATGQRVTLRCSPRSGDLSVYWYQQSLDQGLQFLIQYYNGEERAKGNILERFSAQQFPDLHSELNLSSLELGDSALYFCASSAGGQYNSPLHFGNGTRLTVT.